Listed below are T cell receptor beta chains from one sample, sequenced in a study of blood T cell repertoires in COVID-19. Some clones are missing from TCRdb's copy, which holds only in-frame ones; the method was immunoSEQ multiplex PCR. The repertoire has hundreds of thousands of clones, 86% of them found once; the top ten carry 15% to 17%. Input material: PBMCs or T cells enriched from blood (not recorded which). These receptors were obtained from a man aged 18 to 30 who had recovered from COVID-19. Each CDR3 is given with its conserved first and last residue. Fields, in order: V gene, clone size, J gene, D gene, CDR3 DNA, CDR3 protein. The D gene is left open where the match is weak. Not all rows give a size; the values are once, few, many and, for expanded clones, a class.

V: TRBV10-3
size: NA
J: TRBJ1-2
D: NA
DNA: TGTGCCATCAGTGAGTTTAAGGGGAACTATGGCTACACCTTC
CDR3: CAISEFKGNYGYTF

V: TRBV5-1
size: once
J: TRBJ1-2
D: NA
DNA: TGCGCCAGCGACGGAGGGTCTGGCTACACCTTC
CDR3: CASDGGSGYTF

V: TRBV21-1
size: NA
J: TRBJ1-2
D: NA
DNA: TGTGCCAGCAGCAAACGGGCCCATACGGGGGGCTACACCTTC
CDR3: CASSKRAHTGGYTF

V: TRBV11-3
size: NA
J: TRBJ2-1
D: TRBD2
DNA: TGTGCCAGCAGCTTTAGCGGGAGCTCCTACAATGAGCAGTTCTTC
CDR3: CASSFSGSSYNEQFF

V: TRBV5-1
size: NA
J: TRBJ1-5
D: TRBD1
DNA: TGCGCCAGCAGCTTGGCGGGACAGATATATCAGCCCCAGCATTTT
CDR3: CASSLAGQIYQPQHF

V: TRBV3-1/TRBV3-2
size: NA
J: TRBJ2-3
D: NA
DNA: TGTGCCAGCAGCCAAGTGGCCGTCCCAGATACGCAGTATTTT
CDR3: CASSQVAVPDTQYF

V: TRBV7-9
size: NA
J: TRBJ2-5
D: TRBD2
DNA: TGTGCCAGCAGCTTAGGCCTGGGCGGGGGGGTGTCCGAGACCCAGTACTTC
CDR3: CASSLGLGGGVSETQYF

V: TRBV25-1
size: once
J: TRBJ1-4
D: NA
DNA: TGTGCCAGCACAGAAAGAGGGGCCCAGGGGGAAAAACTGTTTTTT
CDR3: CASTERGAQGEKLFF

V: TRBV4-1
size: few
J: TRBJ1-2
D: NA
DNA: TGCGCCAGCAGCCAAGATAGGGGTGGCTATGGCTACACCTTC
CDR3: CASSQDRGGYGYTF

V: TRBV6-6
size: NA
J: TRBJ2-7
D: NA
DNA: TGTGCCAGCAGGGCTAGCTCTTTTCTCGAGCAGTACTTC
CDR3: CASRASSFLEQYF

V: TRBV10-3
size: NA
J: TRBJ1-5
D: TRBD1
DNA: TGTGCCATCGCCGGGACAGTCAATCAGCCCCAGCATTTT
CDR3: CAIAGTVNQPQHF

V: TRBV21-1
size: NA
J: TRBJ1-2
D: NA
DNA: TGTGCCAGCAGCAAATTTCAGGGGTACGATGGCTACACCTTC
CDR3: CASSKFQGYDGYTF

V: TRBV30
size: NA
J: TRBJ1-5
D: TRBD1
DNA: TGTGCCTGGAGTACAGGGGCCAATCAGCCCCAGCATTTT
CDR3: CAWSTGANQPQHF

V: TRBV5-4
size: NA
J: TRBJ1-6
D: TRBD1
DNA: TGTGCCAGCAGCACCAAAGGGACAGGGAATTCACCCCTCCACTTT
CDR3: CASSTKGTGNSPLHF

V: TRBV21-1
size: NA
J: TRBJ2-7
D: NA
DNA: TGTGCCAGCAGCCCGAACGGGACTAGCTCCTATCTCTACGAGCAGTACTTC
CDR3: CASSPNGTSSYLYEQYF

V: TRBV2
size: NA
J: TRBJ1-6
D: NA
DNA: TGTGCCAGCAGTTACAGGATCCGTAATTCACCCCTCCACTTT
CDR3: CASSYRIRNSPLHF

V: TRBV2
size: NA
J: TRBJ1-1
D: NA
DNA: TGTGCCAGCAGCCCCGACAGTGAAGCTTTCTTT
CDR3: CASSPDSEAFF

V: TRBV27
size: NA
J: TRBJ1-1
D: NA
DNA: TGTGCCAGCTCCCCACTATCAGGGGTGACTGAAGCTTTCTTT
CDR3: CASSPLSGVTEAFF

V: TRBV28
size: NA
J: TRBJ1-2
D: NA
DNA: TGTGCCAGCAACCTCGGGGGGGCTTACACCTTC
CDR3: CASNLGGAYTF

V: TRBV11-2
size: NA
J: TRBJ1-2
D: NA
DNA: TGTGCCAGCAGCTTGACTCCCCCTAACTATGGCTACACCTTC
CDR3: CASSLTPPNYGYTF

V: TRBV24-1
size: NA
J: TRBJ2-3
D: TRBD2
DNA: TGTGCCACCAAGGCTGCGGGAGCAGCAGATACGCAGTATTTT
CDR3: CATKAAGAADTQYF

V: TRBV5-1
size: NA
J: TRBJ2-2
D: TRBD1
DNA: TGCGCCAGCAGCTTAAGGACAGGGAACACCGGGGAGCTGTTTTTT
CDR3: CASSLRTGNTGELFF

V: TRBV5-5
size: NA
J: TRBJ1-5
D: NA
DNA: TGTGCCAGCAGCGAAGGAGGGGCCCGTCAGCCCCAGCATTTT
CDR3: CASSEGGARQPQHF

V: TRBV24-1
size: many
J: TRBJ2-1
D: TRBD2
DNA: TGTGCCACCAGTGATTTGGGGACTATAAACAATGAGCAGTTCTTC
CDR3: CATSDLGTINNEQFF

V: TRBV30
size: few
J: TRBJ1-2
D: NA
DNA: TGTGCCTGGAGTCCAAACTATGGCTACACCTTC
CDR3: CAWSPNYGYTF

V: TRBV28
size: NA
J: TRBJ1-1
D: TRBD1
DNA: TGTGCCAGCAGCTCGGGACAGGGATGGACTGAAGCTTTCTTT
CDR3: CASSSGQGWTEAFF

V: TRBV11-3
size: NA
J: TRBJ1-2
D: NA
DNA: TGTGCCAGCAGCCGGGACACTTCTAACTATGGCTACACCTTC
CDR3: CASSRDTSNYGYTF

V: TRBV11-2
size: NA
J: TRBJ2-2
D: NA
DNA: TGTGCCAGCAGCTTCGGATTGACGGGGGTGGCCGGGGAGCTGTTTTTT
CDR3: CASSFGLTGVAGELFF

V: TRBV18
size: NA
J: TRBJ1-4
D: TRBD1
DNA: TGTGCCAGCTCACCGTCCCGGGACAGGGACCGCAATGAAAAACTGTTTTTT
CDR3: CASSPSRDRDRNEKLFF

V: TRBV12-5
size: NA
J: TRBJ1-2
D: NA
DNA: TGTGCTAGTGGTTTGGACAGGGAGTATGGCTACACCTTC
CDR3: CASGLDREYGYTF

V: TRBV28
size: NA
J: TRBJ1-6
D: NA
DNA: TGTGCCAGCAGTTTATCGGGGTCAAATTCACCCCTCCACTTT
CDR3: CASSLSGSNSPLHF

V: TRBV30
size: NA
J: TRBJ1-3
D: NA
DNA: TGTGCCTGGAGCCTTTCTGGAAACACCATATATTTT
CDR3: CAWSLSGNTIYF